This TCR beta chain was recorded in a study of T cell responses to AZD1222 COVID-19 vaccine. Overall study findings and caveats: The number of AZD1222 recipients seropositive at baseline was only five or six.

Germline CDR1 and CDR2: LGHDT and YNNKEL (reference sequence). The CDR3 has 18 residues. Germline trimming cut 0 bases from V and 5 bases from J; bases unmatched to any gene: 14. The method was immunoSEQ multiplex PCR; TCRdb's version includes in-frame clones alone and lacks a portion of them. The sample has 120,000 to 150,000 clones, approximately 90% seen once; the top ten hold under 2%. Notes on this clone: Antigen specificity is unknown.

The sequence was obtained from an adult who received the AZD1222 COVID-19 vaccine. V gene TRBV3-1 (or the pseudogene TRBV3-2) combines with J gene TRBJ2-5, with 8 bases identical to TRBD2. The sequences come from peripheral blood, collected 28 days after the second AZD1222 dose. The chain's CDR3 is CASSQDVTSGGVEETQYF. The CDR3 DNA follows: TGTGCCAGCAGCCAAGATGTAACTAGCGGAGGGGTGGAGGAGACCCAGTACTTC.